The rows below give T cell receptor beta chains drawn from one sample of a study of CD8 T cells in ankylosing spondylitis. Each CDR3 protein gets one entry after TCRdb re-called the 5' RACE reads with MiXCR. The table records about 340,000 distinct CDR3 sequences, roughly 14% of them present only once. Sequencing input: blood, either unsorted or a sorted T cell fraction (not recorded which). These receptor sequences come from a male donor with ankylosing spondylitis or in good health (not recorded which). Each CDR3 is given with its conserved first and last residue. Fields, in order: V gene, D gene, clone size, J gene, CDR3 protein, CDR3 DNA. D genes are given only for firm matches. Part of the rows lack a size; the others show once, few, many or a class for expanded clones.

>TRBV5-6|.|.|TRBJ1-1
CASIPRPTSDTEAFF
TGTGCCAGCATCCCCCGACCTACGTCGGACACTGAAGCTTTCTTT
>TRBV12-3/TRBV12-4|.|.|TRBJ1-2
CASTLQGIGGYTF
TGTGCCAGCACCCTGCAGGGGATAGGTGGCTACACCTTC
>TRBV12-3/TRBV12-4|.|many|TRBJ2-1
CASSLRGEQFF
TGTGCCAGCAGTTTACGCGGTGAGCAGTTCTTC
>TRBV5-1|.|.|TRBJ1-2
CASSLDQGSYGYTF
TGCGCCAGCAGCTTGGATCAGGGGAGCTATGGCTACACCTTC
>TRBV4-1|.|.|TRBJ2-5
CASSEGQALGETQYF
TGCGCCAGCAGCGAAGGCCAGGCCCTTGGGGAGACCCAGTACTTC
>TRBV6-5|TRBD2|few|TRBJ2-2
CASSLIAGGRGGELFF
TGTGCCAGCAGTTTAATAGCGGGAGGGCGTGGCGGGGAGCTGTTTTTT
>TRBV5-5|TRBD1|few|TRBJ2-7
CASSTIWDRGTYEQYF
TGTGCCAGCAGCACCATTTGGGACAGGGGAACCTACGAGCAGTACTTC
>TRBV5-6|.|many|TRBJ2-3
CASSLVERYYTDTQYF
TGTGCCAGCAGCTTGGTCGAACGATACTACACAGATACGCAGTATTTT
>TRBV7-6|TRBD1|.|TRBJ1-1
CASSSTGVGNTEAFF
TGTGCCAGCAGCTCTACAGGGGTCGGGAACACTGAAGCTTTCTTT
>TRBV20-1|.|many|TRBJ2-3
CSAFLVPDTQYF
TGCAGTGCATTCCTCGTCCCAGATACGCAGTATTTT